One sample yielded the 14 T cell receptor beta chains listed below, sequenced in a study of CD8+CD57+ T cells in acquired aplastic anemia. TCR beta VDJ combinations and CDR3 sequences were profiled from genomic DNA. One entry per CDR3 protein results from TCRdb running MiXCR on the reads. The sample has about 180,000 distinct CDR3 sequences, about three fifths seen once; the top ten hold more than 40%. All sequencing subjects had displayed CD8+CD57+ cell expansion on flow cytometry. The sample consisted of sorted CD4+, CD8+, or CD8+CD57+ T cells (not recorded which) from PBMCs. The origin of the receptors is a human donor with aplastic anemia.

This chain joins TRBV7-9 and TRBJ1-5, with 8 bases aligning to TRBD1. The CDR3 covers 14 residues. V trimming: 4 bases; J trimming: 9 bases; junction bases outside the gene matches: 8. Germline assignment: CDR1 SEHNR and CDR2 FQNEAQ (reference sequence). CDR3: CASSSGQGAGPQHF. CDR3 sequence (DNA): TGTGCCAGCAGCTCCGGACAGGGCGCAGGGCCCCAGCATTTT.

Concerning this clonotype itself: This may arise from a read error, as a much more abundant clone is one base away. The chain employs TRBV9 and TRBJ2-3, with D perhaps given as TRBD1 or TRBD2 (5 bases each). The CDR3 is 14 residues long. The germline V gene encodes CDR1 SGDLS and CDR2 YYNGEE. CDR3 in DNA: TGTGCCAGCAGCGGACGGGACGACACAGATATGCAGTATTTT. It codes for CASSGRDDTDMQYF.

CDR3 protein: CSARVVTGGGGNQPQHF. The CDR3 coding sequence is TGCAGTGCTAGAGTTGTAACAGGGGGTGGTGGCAATCAGCCCCAGCATTTT. J is TRBJ1-5 and V is TRBV20-1, with 8 nucleotides matching TRBD1. CDR3 length: 17 amino acids. Germline lookup yields CDR1 DFQATT and CDR2 SNEGSKA (reference sequence). V lost 1 base to trimming and J lost 2 bases; unmatched junction nucleotides: 10.

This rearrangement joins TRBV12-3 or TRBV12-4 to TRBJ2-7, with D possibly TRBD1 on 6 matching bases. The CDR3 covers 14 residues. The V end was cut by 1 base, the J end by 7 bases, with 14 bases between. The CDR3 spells CASSLGLGAREQYF. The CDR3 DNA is TGTGCCAGCAGTTTAGGACTGGGGGCGCGAGAGCAGTACTTC.

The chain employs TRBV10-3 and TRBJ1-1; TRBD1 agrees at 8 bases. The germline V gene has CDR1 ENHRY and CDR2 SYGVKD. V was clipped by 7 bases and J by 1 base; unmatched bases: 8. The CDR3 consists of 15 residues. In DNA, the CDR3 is TGTGCCATCACCGGGAGTCAGGGGGCGAACACTGAAGCTTTCTTT. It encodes CAITGSQGANTEAFF.

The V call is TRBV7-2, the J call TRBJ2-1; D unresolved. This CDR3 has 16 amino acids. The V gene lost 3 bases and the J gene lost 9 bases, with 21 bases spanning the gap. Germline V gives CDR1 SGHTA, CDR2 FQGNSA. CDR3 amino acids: CASSLDAPTIVSEQFF. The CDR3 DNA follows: TGTGCCAGCAGCTTGGACGCTCCGACAATTGTTAGTGAGCAGTTCTTC.

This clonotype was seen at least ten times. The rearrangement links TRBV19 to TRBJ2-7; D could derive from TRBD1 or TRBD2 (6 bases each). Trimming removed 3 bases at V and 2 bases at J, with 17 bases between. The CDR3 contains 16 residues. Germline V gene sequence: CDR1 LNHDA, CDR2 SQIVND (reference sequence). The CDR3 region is CASSIGDRGAAYEQYF. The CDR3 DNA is TGTGCCAGTAGTATCGGAGATAGGGGGGCCGCCTACGAGCAGTACTTC. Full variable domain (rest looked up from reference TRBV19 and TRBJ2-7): DGGITQSPKYLFRKEGQNVTLSCEQNLNHDAMYWYRQDPGQGLRLIYYSQIVNDFQKGDIAEGYSVSREKKESFPLTVTSAQKNPTAFYLCASSIGDRGAAYEQYFGPGTRLTVT.

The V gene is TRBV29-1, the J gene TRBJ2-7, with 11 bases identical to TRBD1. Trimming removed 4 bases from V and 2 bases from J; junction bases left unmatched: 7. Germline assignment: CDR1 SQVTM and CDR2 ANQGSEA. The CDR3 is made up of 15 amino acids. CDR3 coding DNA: TGCAGCGTTGGAGGACAGGGGGCTTCCCCCTACGAGCAGTACTTC. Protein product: CSVGGQGASPYEQYF.

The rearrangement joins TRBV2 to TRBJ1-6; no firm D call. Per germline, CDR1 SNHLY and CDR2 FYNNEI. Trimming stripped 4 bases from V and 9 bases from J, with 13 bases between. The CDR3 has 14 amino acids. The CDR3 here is CASSGSGFSSPLHF. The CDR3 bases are TGTGCCAGCAGTGGCTCTGGGTTCTCTTCACCCCTCCACTTT.

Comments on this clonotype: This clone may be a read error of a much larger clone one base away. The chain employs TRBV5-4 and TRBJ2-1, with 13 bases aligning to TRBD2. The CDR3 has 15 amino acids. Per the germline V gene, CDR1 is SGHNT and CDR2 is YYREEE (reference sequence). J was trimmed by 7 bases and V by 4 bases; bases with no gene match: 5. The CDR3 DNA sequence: TGTGCCAGCAGCCGACTAGCGGGGGGTCTGAATGAGCAGTTCTTC. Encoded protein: CASSRLAGGLNEQFF.

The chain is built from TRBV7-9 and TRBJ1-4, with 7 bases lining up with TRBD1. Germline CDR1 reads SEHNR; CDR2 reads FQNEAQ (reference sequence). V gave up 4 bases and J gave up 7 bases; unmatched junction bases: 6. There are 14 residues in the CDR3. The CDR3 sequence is CASSSRGRGEKLFF. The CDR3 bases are TGTGCCAGCAGCTCGAGGGGGCGAGGTGAAAAACTGTTTTTT.

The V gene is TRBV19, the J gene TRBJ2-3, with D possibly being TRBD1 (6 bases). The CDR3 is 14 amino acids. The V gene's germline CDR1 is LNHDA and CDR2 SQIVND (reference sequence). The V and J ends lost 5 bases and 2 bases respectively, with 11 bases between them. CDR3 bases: TGTGCCAGTAGTGAGACAGGTAACACAGATACGCAGTATTTT. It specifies CASSETGNTDTQYF.

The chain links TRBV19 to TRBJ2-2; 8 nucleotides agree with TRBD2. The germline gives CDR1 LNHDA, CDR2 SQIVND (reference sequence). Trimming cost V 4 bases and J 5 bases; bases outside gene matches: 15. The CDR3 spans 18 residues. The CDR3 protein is CASSTFGGEGVKTGELFF. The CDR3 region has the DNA TGTGCCAGTAGTACCTTCGGGGGGGAGGGAGTGAAAACCGGGGAGCTGTTTTTT.

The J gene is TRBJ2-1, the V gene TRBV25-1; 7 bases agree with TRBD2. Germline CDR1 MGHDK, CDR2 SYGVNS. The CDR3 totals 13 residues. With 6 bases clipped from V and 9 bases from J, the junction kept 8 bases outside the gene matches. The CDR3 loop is CASSERLAGEQFF. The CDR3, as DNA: TGTGCCAGCAGCGAGAGGTTAGCGGGTGAGCAGTTCTTC.